The clone carrying this T cell receptor (beta chain) was counted between two and nine times. The antigen remains unidentified. This sample stems from a study of STAT5B mutations in CD4+ large granular lymphocyte leukemia. The study, taken as a whole, reports: Patient CD4-sorted repertoires looked more clonal than healthy CD4+ repertoires, even without putative leukemic clones.

Profiled with immunoSEQ multiplex PCR; TCRdb holds only in-frame clones, not every one. The repertoire holds more than 30,000 clones, with 85% to 90% as singletons. What was sequenced was CD4+ T cells from blood buffy coats. The receptor was isolated from a human donor in good health.

The CDR3 DNA reads as TGTGCCAGCAGCCAAGATAGGTTCACTGAAGCTTTCTTT. Its translation: CASSQDRFTEAFF. The chain employs TRBV14 and TRBJ1-1; D remains ambiguous. V was trimmed by 0 bases and J by 4 bases, leaving 6 bases between them. Germline V gene sequence: CDR1 SGHDN, CDR2 FVKESK. The CDR3 loop spans 13 amino acids.